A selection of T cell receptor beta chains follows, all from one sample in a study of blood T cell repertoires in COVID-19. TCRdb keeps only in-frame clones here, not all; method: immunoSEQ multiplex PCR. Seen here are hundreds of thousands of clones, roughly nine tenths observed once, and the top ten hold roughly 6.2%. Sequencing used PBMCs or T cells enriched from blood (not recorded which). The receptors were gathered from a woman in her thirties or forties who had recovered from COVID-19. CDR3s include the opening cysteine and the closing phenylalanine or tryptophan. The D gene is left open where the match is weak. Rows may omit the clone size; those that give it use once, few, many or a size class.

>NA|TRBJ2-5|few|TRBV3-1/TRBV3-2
TGTGCCAGCAGCCAAGAGTGGTGGGAGAGGGGGGAGACCCAGTACTTC
CASSQEWWERGETQYF
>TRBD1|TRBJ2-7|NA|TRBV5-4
TGTGCCAGCAGCCAAGGGGGCAAGAGCTCCTACGAGCAGTACTTC
CASSQGGKSSYEQYF
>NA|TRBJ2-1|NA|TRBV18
TGTGCCAGCTCACCGATGACAAAGAGCTCCTACAATGAGCAGTTCTTC
CASSPMTKSSYNEQFF
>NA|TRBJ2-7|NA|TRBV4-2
TGTGCCAGCAGCCGACCAACCGTTTCCGGGACAGGGCTCGGACTAGCAGTCGAGCAGTACTTC
CASSRPTVSGTGLGLAVEQYF
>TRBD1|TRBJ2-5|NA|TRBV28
TGTGCCAGCAGTTTAAGGGGGCAGGAGACCCAGTACTTC
CASSLRGQETQYF
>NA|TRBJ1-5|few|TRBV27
TGTGCCAGCGCCGGGATATTCAATCAGCCCCAGCATTTT
CASAGIFNQPQHF
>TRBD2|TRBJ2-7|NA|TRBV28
TGTGCCAGCAGTTTGGCCCTAGCGGGAAATTTCTACGAGCAGTACTTC
CASSLALAGNFYEQYF
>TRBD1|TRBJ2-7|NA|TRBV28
TGTGCCAGCAAAGGGACAGGGGGCAAGTCTGCCTACGAGCAGTACTTC
CASKGTGGKSAYEQYF
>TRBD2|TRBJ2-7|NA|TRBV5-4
TGTGCCAGCAGCTCGAGACTAGCGGGAGTCCACGAGCAGTACTTC
CASSSRLAGVHEQYF
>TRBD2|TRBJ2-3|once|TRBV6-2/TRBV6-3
TGTGCCAGCAGTTACTCTGGCGGGAGTGCCACAGCAGATACGCAGTATTTT
CASSYSGGSATADTQYF
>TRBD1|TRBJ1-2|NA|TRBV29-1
TGCAGCGTACGGGGCAGGGGGGTCTATGGCTACACCTTC
CSVRGRGVYGYTF